This entry features one T cell receptor (beta chain) sequence. The sample originates from a study of PD-1 blockade in classical Hodgkin lymphoma. The germline V and J ends were trimmed by 6 bases and 3 bases, with 14 bases remaining between them. The length of the CDR3 is 13 residues. Germline-derived CDR1 and CDR2 are GTSNPN and SVGIG (reference sequence). Each patient relapsed following autologous stem cell transplantation, and prior brentuximab vedotin exposure differed. Thawed PBMCs were the source of CD4+ T cells, purified by magnetic negative selection. Generated by immunoSEQ multiplex PCR, the TCRdb table keeps only in-frame clones and is missing some. The sample yields about 7,700 clones, 80% to 90% seen once.

The receptor's source is a human donor with classical Hodgkin lymphoma. The starting material was CD4+ T cells from blood, obtained at baseline. The genes are TRBV30 and TRBJ1-2, with TRBD1 as a possible D gene (5 bases). CDR3 region: CACPLAGHYGYTF. For the CDR3, the DNA is TGTGCCTGCCCCCTCGCAGGGCACTATGGCTACACCTTC.